A selection of T cell receptor beta chains follows, all from one sample in a study of blood T cells in healthy people across ages. Via MiXCR, TCRdb re-called the 5' RACE reads, giving one row per CDR3 protein. Of 700,000 to 900,000 distinct CDR3 sequences listed, roughly 53% are singletons. The sample comprised blood. These receptor sequences come from an older man in good health. The CDR3 runs from the conserved cysteine through the conserved F or W. The D gene is left open where the match is weak. Some rows mark clone size as missing; the rest say once, few, many or name a class of expanded clone.

j_call clone_size v_call d_call cdr3_aa cdr3_nt
TRBJ1-5 once TRBV20-1 NA CSASSLFTISNQPQHF TGCAGTGCTTCTTCCCTCTTCACTATTAGCAATCAGCCCCAGCATTTT
TRBJ2-2 NA TRBV27 NA CASSSSVNTRELFF TGTGCCAGCAGTTCATCGGTCAATACCAGGGAGCTGTTTTTT
TRBJ2-5 NA TRBV5-1 TRBD1 CASSASGTDKETQYF TGCGCCAGCAGCGCTTCCGGGACAGACAAAGAGACCCAGTACTTC
TRBJ2-2 NA TRBV30 TRBD2 CAWSVLPGRGELFF TGTGCCTGGAGTGTACTGCCCGGGAGGGGGGAGCTGTTTTTT
TRBJ1-2 NA TRBV20-1 NA CSAADGRYGYTF TGCAGTGCTGCGGACGGGCGCTATGGCTACACCTTC
TRBJ2-3 NA TRBV20-1 TRBD2 CSARGLATSTDTQYF TGCAGTGCTAGAGGACTAGCCACTAGCACAGATACGCAGTATTTT
TRBJ2-7 NA TRBV2 NA CASGGDLGYEQYF TGTGCCAGCGGCGGCGACCTGGGCTACGAGCAGTACTTC
TRBJ2-7 NA TRBV6-1 TRBD1 CASSEFPPGQGAYEQYF TGTGCCAGCAGTGAATTCCCACCGGGACAGGGGGCCTACGAGCAGTACTTC
TRBJ2-1 NA TRBV6-5 TRBD1 CASSRDRAGNEQFF TGTGCCAGCAGTCGGGACAGGGCGGGCAATGAGCAGTTCTTC
TRBJ2-7 NA TRBV11-1 NA CASSLGSGTYYEQYF TGTGCCAGCAGCCTCGGCTCCGGGACCTACTACGAGCAGTACTTC
TRBJ1-5 NA TRBV27 NA CASSSLAGVGNQPQHF TGTGCCAGCAGTTCACTTGCGGGGGTAGGCAATCAGCCCCAGCATTTT
TRBJ1-2 few TRBV20-1 NA CSARAQGTLYGYTF TGCAGTGCTAGAGCCCAGGGCACCTTATATGGCTACACCTTC
TRBJ2-3 NA TRBV20-1 TRBD2 CSTSSGTSGSTDTQYF TGCAGTACTAGTTCCGGGACTAGCGGGAGTACAGATACGCAGTATTTT
TRBJ2-7 few TRBV7-2 NA CASSFRVQPGEQYF TGTGCCAGCAGCTTTAGGGTCCAGCCAGGCGAGCAGTACTTC